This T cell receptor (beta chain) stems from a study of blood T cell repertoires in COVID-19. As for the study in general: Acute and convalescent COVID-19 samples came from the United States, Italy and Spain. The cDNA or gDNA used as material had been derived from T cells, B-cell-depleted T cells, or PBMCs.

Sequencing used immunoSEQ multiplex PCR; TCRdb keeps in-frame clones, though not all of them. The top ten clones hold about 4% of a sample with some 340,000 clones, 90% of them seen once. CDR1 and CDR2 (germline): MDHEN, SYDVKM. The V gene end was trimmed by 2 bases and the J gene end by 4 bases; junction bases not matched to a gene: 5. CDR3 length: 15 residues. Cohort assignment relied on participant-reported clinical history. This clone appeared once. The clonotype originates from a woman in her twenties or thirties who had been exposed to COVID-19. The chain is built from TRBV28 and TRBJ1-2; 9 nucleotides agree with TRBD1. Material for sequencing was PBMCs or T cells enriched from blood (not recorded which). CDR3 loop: CASSLPGTGSYGYTF. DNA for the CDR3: TGTGCCAGCAGTTTACCAGGGACAGGGAGCTATGGCTACACCTTC.